The 7 T cell receptor beta chains below come from one sample, sequenced in a study of T cell changes during pregnancy in multiple sclerosis. This table comes from immunoSEQ multiplex PCR, and its TCRdb copy is limited to in-frame clones, with some not included. Among over 55,000 clones listed, roughly 94% were seen once. Specimen: CD8+ T cells from peripheral blood mononuclear cells, collected in the third trimester of pregnancy. Receptors were obtained from a female donor with multiple sclerosis, enrolled in a pregnancy study.

This chain joins TRBV2 and TRBJ2-2, with D perhaps matching TRBD1 (7 bases). Germline CDR1 and CDR2: SNHLY and FYNNEI. The CDR3 spans 17 residues. CDR3: CATQGEGGRQSGGELFF. CDR3 nucleotide sequence: TGTGCGACCCAGGGGGAAGGAGGGAGACAGTCGGGCGGGGAGCTGTTTTTT.

The J gene is TRBJ2-7, the V gene TRBV5-6; perhaps TRBD1 as D (5 bases). V lost 0 bases and J lost 6, with 10 bases in between. The CDR3 covers 13 residues. From germline, CDR1 is SGHDT and CDR2 YYEEEE. The CDR3 nucleotides are TGTGCCAGCAGCTTGGCTTCTGGGGCCGAGCAGTACTTC. Translated: CASSLASGAEQYF.

V is TRBV10-3 and J is TRBJ2-7, with a weak D call TRBD1 (6 bases). There are 16 residues in the CDR3. V was clipped by 0 bases and J by 4 bases, with 16 bases between them. CDR1 and CDR2 from the germline V gene are ENHRY and SYGVKD. CDR3 bases: TGTGCCATCAGTGAGTCCCTGACAGGAGCCTTTTACGAGCAGTACTTC. Protein: CAISESLTGAFYEQYF.

This chain links TRBV27 with TRBJ1-5; D is ambiguous. Germline CDR1 and CDR2: MNHEY and SMNVEV (reference sequence). The CDR3 is 18 residues long. V lost 5 bases, J lost 2 bases, and 22 bases lay in between. CDR3 region: CASSHLGTDAMGNQPQHF. In DNA form, the CDR3 reads TGTGCCAGCAGTCACCTGGGTACAGACGCAATGGGCAATCAGCCCCAGCATTTT.

V is TRBV5-1 and J is TRBJ1-1; the match to TRBD1 covers 8 bases. Germline V gene lookup returns CDR1 SGHRS and CDR2 YFSETQ. CDR3 length equals 18 residues. V lost 0 bases, J lost 6 bases, and 16 bases stayed unmatched. CDR3 in amino acids: CASSLGGGTGGFMAEAFF. CDR3 bases: TGCGCCAGCAGCTTGGGGGGGGGAACAGGGGGATTTATGGCTGAAGCTTTCTTT.

The V and J genes are TRBV4-3 and TRBJ2-1; 9 bases map to TRBD2. CDR1 and CDR2 from the germline V gene are LGHNA and YSLEER. The CDR3 has 14 residues. V was pared by 5 bases and J by 3 bases, with 2 bases of the junction left unmatched. CDR3 residues: CASSIAGVYNEQFF. The DNA of the CDR3 is TGCGCCAGCAGCATAGCGGGAGTCTACAATGAGCAGTTCTTC.

The chain recombines TRBV10-1 with TRBJ2-7; D might be TRBD2 (5 bases). The CDR3 is 15 amino acids. The germline gives CDR1 WNHNN, CDR2 SYGVQD (reference sequence). Trimming removed 2 bases from V and 0 bases from J, with 11 bases in between. The CDR3 DNA reads as TGCGCCAGCAGTGAGAGTGAGGGAAGCTCCTACGAGCAGTACTTC. Its translation is CASSESEGSSYEQYF.